The clone carrying this T cell receptor beta chain came up a few times. Other DNA variants within this sample encode the same CDR3. Repertoires were generated with immunoSEQ multiplex PCR, while TCRdb's copy carries only in-frame clones and drops some. The profile shows roughly 10,000 clones, roughly nine tenths of them singletons. The CDR3 contains 16 residues. With 0 bases clipped from V and 8 bases from J, the junction kept 9 bases outside the gene matches. Germline V gene data show CDR1 as SGHRS and CDR2 as YFSETQ. The data stem from a study of blood T cell repertoires in COVID-19. This sequence was found in a human donor in a cohort sampled during active COVID-19. The specimen sequenced was peripheral blood. J is TRBJ2-1 and V is TRBV5-1; TRBD2 aligns across 9 bases. Here the CDR3 DNA reads TGCGCCAGCAGCTTGGGGGGGCGGGGGGGCGGTGATGAGCAGTTCTTC. Translating it yields CASSLGGRGGGDEQFF.